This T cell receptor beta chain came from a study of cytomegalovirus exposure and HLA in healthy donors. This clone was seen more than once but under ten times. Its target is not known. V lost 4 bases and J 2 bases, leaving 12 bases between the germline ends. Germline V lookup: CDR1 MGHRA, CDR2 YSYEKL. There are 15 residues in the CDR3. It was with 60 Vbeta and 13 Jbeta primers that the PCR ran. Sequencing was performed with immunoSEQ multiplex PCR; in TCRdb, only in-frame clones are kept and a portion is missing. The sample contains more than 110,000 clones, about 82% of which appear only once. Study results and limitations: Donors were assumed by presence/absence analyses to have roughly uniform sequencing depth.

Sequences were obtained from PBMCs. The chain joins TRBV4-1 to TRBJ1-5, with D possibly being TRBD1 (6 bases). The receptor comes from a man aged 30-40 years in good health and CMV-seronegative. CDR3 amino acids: CASSLGWTGNQPQHF. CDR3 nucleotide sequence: TGCGCCAGCAGCCTTGGTTGGACAGGCAATCAGCCCCAGCATTTT.